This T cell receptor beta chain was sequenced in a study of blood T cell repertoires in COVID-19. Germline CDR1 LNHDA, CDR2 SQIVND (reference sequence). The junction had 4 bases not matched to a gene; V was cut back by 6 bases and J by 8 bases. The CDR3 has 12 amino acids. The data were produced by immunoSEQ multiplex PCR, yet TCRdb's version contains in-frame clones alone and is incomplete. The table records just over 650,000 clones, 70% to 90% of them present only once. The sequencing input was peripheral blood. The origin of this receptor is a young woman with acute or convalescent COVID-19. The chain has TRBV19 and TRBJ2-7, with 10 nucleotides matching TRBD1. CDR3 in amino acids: CASRGDRGQQYF. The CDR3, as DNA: TGTGCCAGTAGGGGGGACAGGGGACAGCAGTACTTC. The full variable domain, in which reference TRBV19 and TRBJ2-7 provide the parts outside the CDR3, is DGGITQSPKYLFRKEGQNVTLSCEQNLNHDAMYWYRQDPGQGLRLIYYSQIVNDFQKGDIAEGYSVSREKKESFPLTVTSAQKNPTAFYLCASRGDRGQQYFGPGTRLTVT.